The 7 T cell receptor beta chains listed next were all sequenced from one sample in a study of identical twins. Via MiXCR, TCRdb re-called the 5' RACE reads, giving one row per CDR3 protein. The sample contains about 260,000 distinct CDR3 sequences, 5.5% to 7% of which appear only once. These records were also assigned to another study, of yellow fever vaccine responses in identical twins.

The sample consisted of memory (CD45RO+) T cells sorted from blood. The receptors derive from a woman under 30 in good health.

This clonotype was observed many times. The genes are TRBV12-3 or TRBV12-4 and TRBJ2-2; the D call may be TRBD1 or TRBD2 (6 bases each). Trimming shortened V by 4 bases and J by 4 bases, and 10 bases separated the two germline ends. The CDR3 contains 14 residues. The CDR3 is CASSSGGATGELFF. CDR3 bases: TGTGCCAGCAGTTCCGGGGGCGCCACCGGGGAGCTGTTTTTT.

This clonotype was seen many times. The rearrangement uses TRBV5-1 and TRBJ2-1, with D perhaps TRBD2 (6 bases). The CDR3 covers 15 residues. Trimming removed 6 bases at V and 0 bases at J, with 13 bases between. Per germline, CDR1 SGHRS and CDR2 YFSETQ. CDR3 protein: CASTLNSGSYNEQFF. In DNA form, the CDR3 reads TGCGCCAGCACCCTGAATAGCGGCTCCTACAATGAGCAGTTCTTC. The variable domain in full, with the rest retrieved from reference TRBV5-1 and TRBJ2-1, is KAGVTQTPRYLIKTRGQQVTLSCSPISGHRSVSWYQQTPGQGLQFLFEYFSETQRNKGNFPGRFSGRQFSNSRSEMNVSTLELGDSALYLCASTLNSGSYNEQFFGPGTRLTVL.

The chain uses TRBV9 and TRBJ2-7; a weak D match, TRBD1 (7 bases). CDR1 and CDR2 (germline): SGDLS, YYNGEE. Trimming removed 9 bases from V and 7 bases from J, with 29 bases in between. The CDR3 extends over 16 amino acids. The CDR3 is CATLHRLGGGMAEQYF. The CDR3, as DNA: TGTGCCACTCTACATAGACTAGGGGGCGGGATGGCTGAGCAGTACTTC. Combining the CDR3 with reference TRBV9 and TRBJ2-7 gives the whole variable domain DSGVTQTPKHLITATGQRVTLRCSPRSGDLSVYWYQQSLDQGLQFLIQYYNGEERAKGNILERFSAQQFPDLHSELNLSSLELGDSALYFCATLHRLGGGMAEQYFGPGTRLTVT.

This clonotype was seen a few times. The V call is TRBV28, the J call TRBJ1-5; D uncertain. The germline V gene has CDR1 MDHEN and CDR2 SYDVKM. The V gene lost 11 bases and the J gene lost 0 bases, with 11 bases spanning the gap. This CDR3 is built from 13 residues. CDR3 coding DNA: TGTGCCTCGACGCGCCATAGCAATCAGCCCCAGCATTTT. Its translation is CASTRHSNQPQHF. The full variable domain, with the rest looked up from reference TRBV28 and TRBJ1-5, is DVKVTQSSRYLVKRTGEKVFLECVQDMDHENMFWYRQDPGLGLRLIYFSYDVKMKEKGDIPEGYSVSREKKERFSLILESASTNQTSMYLCASTRHSNQPQHFGDGTRLSIL.

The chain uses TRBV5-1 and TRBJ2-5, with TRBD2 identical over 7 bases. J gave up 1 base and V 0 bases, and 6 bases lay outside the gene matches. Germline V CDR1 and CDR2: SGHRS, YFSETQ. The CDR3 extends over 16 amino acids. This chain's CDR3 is CASSLAGTTLQETQYF. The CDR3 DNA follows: TGCGCCAGCAGCTTGGCCGGGACTACCCTCCAAGAGACCCAGTACTTC.

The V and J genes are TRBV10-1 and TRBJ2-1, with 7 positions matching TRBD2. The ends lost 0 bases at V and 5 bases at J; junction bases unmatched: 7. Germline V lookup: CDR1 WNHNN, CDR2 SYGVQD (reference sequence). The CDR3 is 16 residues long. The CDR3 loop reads CASSESGASGNNEQFF. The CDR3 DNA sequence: TGCGCCAGCAGTGAGTCGGGAGCTAGCGGCAACAATGAGCAGTTCTTC.

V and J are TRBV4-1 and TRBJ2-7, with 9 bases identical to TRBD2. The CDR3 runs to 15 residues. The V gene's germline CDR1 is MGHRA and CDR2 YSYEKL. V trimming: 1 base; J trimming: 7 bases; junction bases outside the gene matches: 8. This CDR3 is CASSQGASGKGEQYF. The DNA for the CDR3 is TGCGCCAGCAGCCAAGGGGCTAGCGGGAAAGGGGAGCAGTACTTC.